This TCR beta chain originates from a study of blood T cell repertoires in COVID-19. Germline-derived CDR1 and CDR2 are SNHLY and FYNNEI. The CDR3 extends over 14 amino acids. Trimming at V came to 1 base and at J to 9 bases, leaving 4 bases not matched to a gene. Sequencing was performed with immunoSEQ multiplex PCR; in TCRdb, only in-frame clones are kept and a portion is missing. The sample contains about 380,000 clones, more than 75% of which appear only once. Material for sequencing was PBMCs or T cells enriched from blood (not recorded which). The V gene is TRBV2, the J gene TRBJ2-1; TRBD1 aligns across 9 bases. The sequence came from a woman younger than 30 who had recovered from COVID-19. The chain's CDR3 is CASSEGTGAREQFF. In DNA, the CDR3 is TGTGCCAGCAGTGAAGGGACAGGGGCCCGTGAGCAGTTCTTC.